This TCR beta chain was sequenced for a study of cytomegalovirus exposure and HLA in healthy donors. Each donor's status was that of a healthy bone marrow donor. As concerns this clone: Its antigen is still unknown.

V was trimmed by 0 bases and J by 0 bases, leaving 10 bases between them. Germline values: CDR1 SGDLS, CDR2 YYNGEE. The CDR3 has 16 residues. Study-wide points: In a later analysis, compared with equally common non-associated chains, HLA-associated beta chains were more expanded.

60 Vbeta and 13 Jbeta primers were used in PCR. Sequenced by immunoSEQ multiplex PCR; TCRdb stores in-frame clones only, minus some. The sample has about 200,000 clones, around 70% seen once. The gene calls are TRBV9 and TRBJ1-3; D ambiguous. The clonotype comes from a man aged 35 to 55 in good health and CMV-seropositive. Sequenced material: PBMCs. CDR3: CASSVERVPSGNTIYF. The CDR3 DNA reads TGTGCCAGCAGCGTAGAACGGGTACCCTCTGGAAACACCATATATTTT.